This passage covers 28 T cell receptor beta chains from one sample sequenced in a study of low-dose radiotherapy and immunotherapy resistance in tumors. First-strand cDNA relied on TRAV- and TRBV-specific primers spanning alpha and beta chains. TCRs were put through roughly 19 PCR cycles of amplification with Phusion. A constant-region primer and the V-primer adapter served as the primer pair. TCRdb passed the reads through MiXCR, listing each CDR3 protein once. Among approximately 11,000 distinct CDR3 sequences listed, roughly half were seen once. The source of these receptors is a human donor with advanced metastatic prostate, ovarian, gallbladder or colorectal cancer (not recorded which). This table probably holds off-target reads from a library built for another chain.

V and J are TRBV20-1 and TRBJ1-4, with D possibly TRBD1 on 5 matching bases. The CDR3 sequence is 13 residues long. Germline V lookup: CDR1 DFQATT, CDR2 SNEGSKA (reference sequence). V shed 4 bases and J shed 7 bases, with 13 bases lying between them. The CDR3 sequence: CSATKGDFEKLFF. CDR3 bases: TGCAGTGCTACGAAAGGGGATTTTGAAAAACTGTTTTTT.

The V gene is TRBV10-3, the J gene TRBJ2-7, with D perhaps TRBD2 (6 bases). The V end was cut by 0 bases, the J end by 3 bases, with 15 bases between. The CDR3 has 16 amino acids. Germline-derived CDR1 and CDR2 are ENHRY and SYGVKD. Here the CDR3 reads CAISESTQAGGYEQYF. For the CDR3, the DNA is TGTGCCATCAGTGAGTCGACTCAAGCGGGCGGCTACGAGCAGTACTTC.

This chain joins TRBV2 and TRBJ2-7, with TRBD2 matching over 7 bases. The V and J ends lost 5 bases and 3 bases, in that order; junction bases with no gene match: 10. This CDR3 has 15 residues. Germline CDR1 and CDR2: SNHLY and FYNNEI. The CDR3 region is CASSLDGGTYYEQYF. CDR3 bases: TGTGCCAGCAGTTTAGACGGGGGGACTTACTACGAGCAGTACTTC.

The J gene is TRBJ2-7, the V gene TRBV12-3 or TRBV12-4; D might be TRBD1 (6 bases). The CDR3 spans 14 residues. V shed 1 base and J shed 6 bases, with 13 bases lying between them. CDR3 sequence (DNA): TGTGCCAGCAGTTTAGACAGGGACCGCGGCGAGCAGTACTTC. The encoded protein is CASSLDRDRGEQYF.

V is TRBV6-6 and J is TRBJ2-7; unclear D gene. The CDR3 consists of 13 residues. Germline V CDR1 and CDR2: MNHNY, SVGAGI (reference sequence). Trimming stripped 0 bases from V and 3 bases from J, with 6 bases between. In nucleotides, the CDR3 is TGTGCCAGCAGTTACTCGACTGGCTACGAGCAGTACTTC. Encoded protein: CASSYSTGYEQYF.

The genes are TRBV2 and TRBJ1-2; TRBD1 matches 9 bases. Germline V gene data show CDR1 as SNHLY and CDR2 as FYNNEI. The CDR3 loop spans 13 amino acids. Trimming removed 6 bases from V and 6 bases from J; junction bases left unmatched: 5. CDR3 residues: CASRGTGPHGYTF. The CDR3, as DNA: TGTGCCAGCAGAGGGACAGGGCCCCATGGCTACACCTTC.

This clonotype was found a few times. This chain links TRBV10-3 with TRBJ2-3; 9 nucleotides line up with TRBD1. The CDR3 has 13 amino acids. Trimming at V came to 10 bases and at J to 3 bases, leaving 5 bases not matched to a gene. Germline CDR1 is ENHRY and CDR2 is SYGVKD. CDR3 sequence (DNA): TGTGCCACGCGACAGGGGGGTACAGATACGCAGTATTTT. The encoded protein is CATRQGGTDTQYF.

This clonotype was picked up one time. This rearrangement joins TRBV10-3 to TRBJ2-1; no firm D call. The CDR3 sequence is 14 residues long. V lost 0 bases and J 4 bases, leaving 7 bases between the germline ends. Germline V gene lookup returns CDR1 ENHRY and CDR2 SYGVKD. The CDR3 is CAISESPQYNEQFF. The DNA of the CDR3 is TGTGCCATCAGTGAGTCGCCCCAGTACAATGAGCAGTTCTTC.

The chain carries TRBV28 and TRBJ2-7; a possible D gene is TRBD2 (7 bases). The CDR3 covers 14 residues. Trimming cost V 8 bases and J 6 bases, with 20 bases left between them. Germline assignment: CDR1 MDHEN and CDR2 SYDVKM. The CDR3 region has the DNA TGTGCCAGCCGAGGGGGAGGGGTGCGGGCCGAGCAGTACTTC. It yields the protein CASRGGGVRAEQYF.

The chain couples TRBV2 to TRBJ2-7; D remains unclear. In germline, CDR1 is SNHLY, CDR2 FYNNEI. The CDR3 contains 14 residues. V was shortened by 3 bases and J by 5 bases, with 14 bases between the two germline ends. This CDR3 reads CASSDVGQTDEQYF. CDR3 nucleotides: TGTGCCAGCAGTGATGTTGGTCAAACGGACGAGCAGTACTTC.

This clonotype was detected only once. The rearrangement links TRBV28 to TRBJ2-7, with 8 bases aligning to TRBD1. The CDR3 is 16 amino acids. The germline V gene has CDR1 MDHEN and CDR2 SYDVKM. Trimming removed 7 bases from V and 3 bases from J; junction bases left unmatched: 14. The CDR3 sequence is CASTLGGQGARYEQYF. DNA of the CDR3: TGTGCCAGCACCCTAGGGGGCCAGGGGGCCCGCTACGAGCAGTACTTC.

The chain has TRBV2 and TRBJ2-2; possible D gene TRBD1, 5 bases. The CDR3 consists of 13 residues. CDR1 is SNHLY and CDR2 is FYNNEI in the germline V gene. Trimming removed 5 bases at V and 5 bases at J, with 9 bases between. The CDR3 sequence: CASSFRVTGELFF. The CDR3 region has the DNA TGTGCCAGCAGTTTCAGGGTAACCGGGGAGCTGTTTTTT.

The chain has TRBV9 and TRBJ1-1; the D gene is possibly TRBD1 (6 bases). Germline V gives CDR1 SGDLS, CDR2 YYNGEE. The CDR3 runs 15 residues. Trimming shortened V by 0 bases and J by 4 bases, and 13 bases separated the two germline ends. CDR3 coding DNA: TGTGCCAGCAGCGTAGGGGGCGGAGGGGGCACTGAAGCTTTCTTT. Translating it yields CASSVGGGGGTEAFF.

In its sample, this clonotype was seen a few times. The chain is built from TRBV9 and TRBJ2-1; TRBD2 aligns across 12 bases. Trimming removed 6 bases from V and 2 bases from J; junction bases left unmatched: 3. Germline CDR1 and CDR2: SGDLS and YYNGEE. The CDR3 sequence is 15 residues long. For the CDR3, the DNA is TGTGCCAGCACCTCTAGCGGGGGGGCCTACAATGAGCAGTTCTTC. Residues: CASTSSGGAYNEQFF.

This chain uses TRBV5-1 with TRBJ1-2; D is possibly TRBD1 (6 bases). This CDR3 has 15 amino acids. V dropped 3 bases and J dropped 0 bases, with 12 bases sitting between them. Germline V CDR1 and CDR2: SGHRS, YFSETQ. The CDR3 sequence: CASSSQGGTNYGYTF. CDR3 nucleotides: TGCGCCAGCAGCTCGCAAGGGGGGACTAACTATGGCTACACCTTC.

The V call is TRBV30, the J call TRBJ2-3; D possibly corresponds to TRBD2 (7 bases). The CDR3 spans 10 residues. CDR1 and CDR2 from the germline V gene are GTSNPN and SVGIG (reference sequence). The CDR3 nucleotides read TGTGGGGGGGGCGCAGATACGCAGTATTTT. This encodes CGGGADTQYF.

The rearrangement joins TRBV5-1 to TRBJ2-7; D is uncertain. The ends were cut back, 2 bases at V and 5 bases at J, with 5 bases in the middle. Germline lookup yields CDR1 SGHRS and CDR2 YFSETQ. CDR3 length: 11 residues. Written as DNA, the CDR3 is TGCGCCAGCAGCTTACAACACGAGCAGTACTTC. It yields the protein CASSLQHEQYF.

The V gene is TRBV29-1, the J gene TRBJ2-7, with D possibly matching TRBD2 (6 bases). The germline V gene encodes CDR1 SQVTM and CDR2 ANQGSEA. The V and J ends lost 5 bases and 3 bases respectively, with 11 bases between them. The CDR3 has 12 amino acids. CDR3 in DNA: TGCAGCGTTCGTCGGGGGAACTACGAGCAGTACTTC. Translated: CSVRRGNYEQYF.

This chain connects TRBV11-2 to TRBJ2-7; 8 bases map to TRBD1. Trimming at V came to 4 bases and at J to 7 bases, leaving 12 bases not matched to a gene. Germline lookup yields CDR1 SGHAT and CDR2 FQNNGV. The CDR3 is 15 amino acids. The CDR3 here is CASSWGAAGGMEQYF. DNA of the CDR3: TGTGCCAGCAGCTGGGGGGCGGCAGGGGGCATGGAGCAGTACTTC.

This clonotype has just a few counts. DNA of the CDR3: TGTGCCAGCAGTTTCCTGGCTAGCACAGATACGCAGTATTTT. Its protein is CASSFLASTDTQYF. The chain joins TRBV12-3 or TRBV12-4 to TRBJ2-3; D is ambiguous. CDR3 length: 14 residues. Trimming cost V 3 bases and J 0 bases, with 7 bases left between them.

The chain joins TRBV7-3 to TRBJ2-3; 9 nucleotides agree with TRBD2. The CDR3 loop spans 14 amino acids. After removal of 6 bases from V and 2 bases from J, the junction contained 3 bases not matched to a gene. Per the germline V gene, CDR1 is SGHTA and CDR2 is FQGTGA. CDR3 bases: TGTGCCAGCAGTAGCGGGGGTGCCACAGATACGCAGTATTTT. It translates to CASSSGGATDTQYF.

V gene TRBV28 combines with J gene TRBJ2-1; 10 bases are shared with TRBD2. This CDR3 comprises 17 residues. Germline V gene data show CDR1 as MDHEN and CDR2 as SYDVKM. Unmatched junction bases numbered 6, after V lost 2 bases and J lost 2 bases. The CDR3 region is CASSLDLSGRTYNEQFF. CDR3 DNA sequence: TGTGCCAGCAGTTTAGACCTTAGCGGGAGGACCTACAATGAGCAGTTCTTC.

This rearrangement joins TRBV20-1 to TRBJ2-1, with D possibly being TRBD1 or TRBD2 (5 bases each). The germline V gene encodes CDR1 DFQATT and CDR2 SNEGSKA (reference sequence). V lost 6 bases, J lost 10 bases, and 13 bases lay in between. The CDR3 consists of 11 residues. The CDR3: CSAEGSLEQFF. CDR3 coding DNA: TGCAGTGCCGAGGGGTCTCTAGAGCAGTTCTTC.

The chain couples TRBV6-1 to TRBJ2-3; TRBD2 is a possible D gene (6 bases). Germline-derived CDR1 and CDR2 are MNHNS and SASEGT. The CDR3 loop spans 16 amino acids. V lost 5 bases to trimming and J lost 2 bases, with 17 bases between them. CDR3 DNA sequence: TGTGCCAGCAGTCGGGGGAGCGGTGGTCTCACAGATACGCAGTATTTT. Protein: CASSRGSGGLTDTQYF.

This clonotype was seen only a few times. This chain joins TRBV4-3 and TRBJ1-1; perhaps TRBD1 as D (6 bases). The V and J ends lost 1 base and 4 bases respectively, with 13 bases between them. Germline values: CDR1 LGHNA, CDR2 YSLEER. The CDR3 is made up of 15 amino acids. CDR3 in amino acids: CASSQVPGGGTEAFF. CDR3 in DNA: TGCGCCAGCAGCCAAGTGCCGGGGGGCGGCACTGAAGCTTTCTTT.

The chain's CDR3 is CASRVTSAGSYNEQFF. CDR3 in DNA: TGTGCCAGCAGAGTTACTAGCGCCGGCTCCTACAATGAGCAGTTCTTC. The chain joins TRBV2 to TRBJ2-1, with TRBD2 matching over 7 bases. The CDR3 is 16 amino acids. Germline V gives CDR1 SNHLY, CDR2 FYNNEI. The J segment lost 0 bases and the V segment lost 6 bases, leaving 8 bases of the junction unmatched. Drawing the rest from reference TRBV2 and TRBJ2-1, the complete variable domain is EPEVTQTPSHQVTQMGQEVILRCVPISNHLYFYWYRQILGQKVEFLVSFYNNEISEKSEIFDDQFSVERPDGSNFTLKIRSTKLEDSAMYFCASRVTSAGSYNEQFFGPGTRLTVL.

The chain uses TRBV14 and TRBJ1-1; 7 bases line up with TRBD1. This CDR3 comprises 13 residues. Trimming removed 4 bases from V and 6 bases from J; junction bases left unmatched: 5. Looked up from germline, CDR1 is SGHDN and CDR2 is FVKESK. The CDR3 region has the DNA TGTGCCAGCAGCCTGACCAGGGGGGCTGAAGCTTTCTTT. It translates to CASSLTRGAEAFF. The full variable domain, its missing parts supplied by reference TRBV14 and TRBJ1-1, is EAGVTQFPSHSVIEKGQTVTLRCDPISGHDNLYWYRRVMGKEIKFLLHFVKESKQDESGMPNNRFLAERTGGTYSTLKVQPAELEDSGVYFCASSLTRGAEAFFGQGTRLTVV.

The chain links TRBV26 to TRBJ2-1; the table names TRBD1, a call not compared with the DNA. TRBV26 is noted as a pseudogene. This CDR3 has 12 amino acids. The CDR3 loop reads CASSPRDLRQFF. The CDR3 coding sequence is TGTGCCAGCAGTCCCCGGGACCTTAGGCAGTTCTTC.